This T cell receptor (beta chain) was observed in a study of human T cells and chemical hapten exposure. The time point: patch test 1, 2 weeks after DPC sensitization. The sample's treatment: therapeutic diphenylcyclopropenone sensitization with weekly scalp DPC. With V trimmed by 2 bases and J by 3 bases, 5 bases remained unmatched. From germline, CDR1 is SGHRS and CDR2 YFSETQ. CDR3 length: 14 amino acids. A single record per CDR3 protein comes from TCRdb applying MiXCR to the RACE reads. The sample records around 190,000 distinct CDR3 sequences, approximately 20% being singletons. V usage is TRBV5-1 and J usage is TRBJ2-7; TRBD2 matches at 7 bases. The TCR sequence derives from a woman aged 45-59 years with alopecia areata. Some clones in this sample may be carry-over from other donors' samples. Sequenced material: whole blood, taken in connection with sensitization to the hapten diphenylcyclopropenone (DPC). CDR3 loop: CASSFTQRGYEQYF. The CDR3 bases are TGCGCCAGCAGCTTTACCCAGCGGGGCTACGAGCAGTACTTC.